This T cell receptor beta chain was captured in a study of blood T cell repertoires in COVID-19. Only in-frame clones appear in the TCRdb table, and some are missing; sequencing was by immunoSEQ multiplex PCR. The sample has about 40,000 clones; about 86% are singletons. V lost 4 bases and J lost 0, with 21 bases in between. Germline CDR1 reads LGHDT; CDR2 reads YNNKEL (reference sequence). The CDR3 has 19 residues. The sequence derives from a middle-aged man with active COVID-19. The chain links TRBV3-1 (or the pseudogene TRBV3-2) to TRBJ1-4, with D perhaps TRBD1 (6 bases). Input material: peripheral blood. DNA for the CDR3: TGTGCCAGCAGCCGGTCGACAGGTTTTGGTGTTGCAACTAATGAAAAACTGTTTTTT. It codes for CASSRSTGFGVATNEKLFF.